This TCR beta chain stems from a study of a mutant IDH1 vaccine in newly diagnosed glioma. Overall study context: Males made up around 62% and females about 40% of treated patients, whose mean age was roughly 40 years. The earlier regimen, radiotherapy, temozolomide, or both, was most often both.

Time point given: week 11, during vaccination. It was 300 ug of mutant IDH1 20-mer peptide that made up each vaccine dose, given with topical imiquimod. Germline CDR1 and CDR2: SNHLY and FYNNEI. The V gene lost 2 bases and the J gene lost 3 bases, with 14 bases spanning the gap. The CDR3 sequence is 16 residues long. Clones were sequenced by immunoSEQ multiplex PCR, and TCRdb holds only the in-frame ones, with some missing. Of more than 50,000 clones listed, 75% to 85% were seen once; the top ten hold approximately 6.1%. Whole-study results and caveats: Changes in top peripheral clonotypes did not appear linked to pseudoprogression.

This clone ranks as large. What it recognizes is unknown. Sequenced here: PBMCs, sampled from a glioma patient whose treatment included an IDH1 peptide vaccine. The chain uses TRBV2 and TRBJ1-5, with unresolved D. The TCR comes from a man aged 45-65 years with glioma. The CDR3 region has the DNA TGTGCCAGCAGTGAACGTCGTCCGGATTTCAATCAGCCCCAGCATTTT. Translating gives CASSERRPDFNQPQHF.